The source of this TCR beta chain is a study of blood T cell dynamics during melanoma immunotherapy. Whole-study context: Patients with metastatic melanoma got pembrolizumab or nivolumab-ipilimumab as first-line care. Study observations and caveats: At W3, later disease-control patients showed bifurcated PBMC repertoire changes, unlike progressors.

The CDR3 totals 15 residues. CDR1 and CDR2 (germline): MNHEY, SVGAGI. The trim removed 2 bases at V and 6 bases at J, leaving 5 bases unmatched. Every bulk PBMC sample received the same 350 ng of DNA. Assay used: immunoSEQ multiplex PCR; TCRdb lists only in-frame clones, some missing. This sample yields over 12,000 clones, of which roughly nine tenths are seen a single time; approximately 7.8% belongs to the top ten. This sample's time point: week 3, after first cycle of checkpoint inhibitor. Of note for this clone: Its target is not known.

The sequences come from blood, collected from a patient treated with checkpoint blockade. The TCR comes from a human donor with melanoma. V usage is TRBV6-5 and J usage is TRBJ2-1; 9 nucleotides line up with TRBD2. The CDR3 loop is CASSYGLAGRNEQFF. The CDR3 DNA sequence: TGTGCCAGCAGTTACGGGCTAGCGGGGCGCAATGAGCAGTTCTTC.